These 18 T cell receptor beta chains were sequenced from one sample in a study of T cell clonality in common variable immunodeficiency. No cognate antigen is known for these TCRs. Overall study findings and caveats: In common variable immunodeficiency, TCR beta chains reportedly carried fewer deletions and N-nucleotide insertions.

TCRdb keeps only in-frame clones here, not all; method: immunoSEQ multiplex PCR. The specimen has about 28,000 clones, none found just once. Material: peripheral blood mononuclear cells. Receptors were obtained from a human donor with common variable immunodeficiency.

As regards this clone: The read falls 3 residues short of the CDR3 end, and the missing part is taken from the germline J gene. V is TRBV19 and J is TRBJ2-4; 12 nucleotides align to TRBD2. Germline loops: CDR1 LNHDA, CDR2 SQIVND (reference sequence). Losses at the gene ends were 4 bases for V and 0 bases for J; bases not matched to a gene: 10. The CDR3 totals 19 residues. The covered CDR3 bases are TGTGCCAGTAGTACCCCCGGGGCTAGCGGGGGGGGAGCCAAAAACATT. It is translated as CASSTPGASGGGAKNI. The complete CDR3 protein is CASSTPGASGGGAKNIQYF.

This clone was picked up many times. The CDR3 end falls 3 residues outside the read, so it is completed with the germline J gene. In the same sample, other DNA sequences code for this CDR3. The chain carries TRBV6-4 and TRBJ2-1; a possible D gene is TRBD1 (5 bases). The CDR3 loop spans 13 amino acids. V lost 2 bases and J 4 bases, leaving 6 bases between the germline ends. Per germline, CDR1 MRHNA and CDR2 SNTAGT. The CDR3 sequence is CASSDTGYNEQFF. The CDR3 bases that were read are TGTGCCAGCAGTGACACAGGATACAATGAG.

Regarding this clone: The CDR3 extends 3 residues past the end of the read, so its final part is completed from the germline J gene. The rearrangement uses TRBV19 and TRBJ2-3; 14 bases agree with TRBD2. Germline assignment: CDR1 LNHDA and CDR2 SQIVND (reference sequence). This CDR3 spans 21 amino acids. The V and J ends lost 2 bases and 0 bases, in that order; junction bases with no gene match: 13. This CDR3 reads CASSIRSGLAGGKTSTDTQYF. The CDR3 bases that were read are TGTGCCAGTAGTATAAGGTCCGGACTAGCGGGGGGAAAAACTAGCACAGATACG.

Points on this clone: The read ends 3 residues early relative to the CDR3; the germline J gene fills the gap. The chain links TRBV7-2 to TRBJ1-6, with a possible D match to TRBD1 (5 bases). CDR1 is SGHTA, CDR2 FQGNSA, per germline. V was cut by 5 bases and J by 7 bases, with 9 bases left in between. This CDR3 is 13 amino acids long. The CDR3 bases that were read are TGTGCCAGCAGCCCCGACAGAAATTCACCC. Its translation is CASSPDRNSP. The full CDR3 protein reads CASSPDRNSPLHF.

Notes on this clone: Read data end 3 residues before the CDR3 end; the end is taken from the germline J gene. The chain uses TRBV6-2 or TRBV6-3 and TRBJ1-6; the match to TRBD1 covers 7 bases. With V trimmed by 2 bases and J by 6 bases, 4 bases remained unmatched. This CDR3 spans 15 amino acids. Germline V gene data show CDR1 as MNHEY and CDR2 as SVGEGT. Partial CDR3 DNA: TGTGCCAGCAGTTACCAGGGGGGCGGTAATTCACCC. This sequence encodes CASSYQGGGNSP. The complete CDR3 reads CASSYQGGGNSPLHF.

This clone was counted at least ten times. The read comes to an end 3 residues before the CDR3 does, leaving the germline J gene to fill in the end. This rearrangement joins TRBV29-1 to TRBJ2-1; D remains ambiguous. V was trimmed by 0 bases and J by 0 bases, leaving 6 bases between them. The CDR3 extends over 14 amino acids. Germline V gene lookup returns CDR1 SQVTM and CDR2 ANQGSEA. This CDR3 reads CSVEERSSYNEQFF. CDR3 bases read: TGCAGCGTTGAAGAGCGGAGCTCCTACAATGAG.

This clone was picked up a small number of times. The CDR3 is cut off 3 residues early in the read; its end comes from the germline J gene. The chain couples TRBV7-2 to TRBJ2-5; 8 bases map to TRBD1. The CDR3 is made up of 14 amino acids. Looked up from germline, CDR1 is SGHTA and CDR2 is FQGNSA. V lost 5 bases, J lost 2 bases, and 4 bases stayed unmatched. CDR3 loop: CASSITGGQETQYF. CDR3 DNA, as far as it was read: TGTGCCAGCAGCATAACAGGGGGGCAAGAGACC.

For this clone: The read comes to an end 3 residues before the CDR3 does, leaving the germline J gene to fill in the end. The chain links TRBV20-1 to TRBJ2-7; 9 bases line up with TRBD1. Per germline, CDR1 DFQATT and CDR2 SNEGSKA (reference sequence). The CDR3 totals 14 residues. The V gene end was trimmed by 5 bases and the J gene end by 6 bases; junction bases not matched to a gene: 11. CDR3 region: CSASPRTGAFEQYF. The covered CDR3 bases are TGCAGTGCTTCACCCCGGACAGGGGCGTTCGAG.

CDR3: CASSLTSGGQNTGELFF. CDR3 bases read: TGTGCCAGCAGCTTGACTAGCGGGGGGCAAAACACCGGGGAG. This chain joins TRBV7-6 and TRBJ2-2; 13 bases fit TRBD2. The CDR3 is cut off 3 residues early in the read; its end comes from the germline J gene. The ends lost 3 bases at V and 2 bases at J; junction bases unmatched: 3. Germline CDR1 SGHVS, CDR2 FNYEAQ. This CDR3 is 17 amino acids long. The whole variable domain, remainder taken from reference TRBV7-6 and TRBJ2-2, is GAGVSQSPRYKVTKRGQDVALRCDPISGHVSLYWYRQALGQGPEFLTYFNYEAQQDKSGLPNDRFSAERPEGSISTLTIQRTEQRDSAMYRCASSLTSGGQNTGELFFGEGSRLTVL.

This clone came up many times. Sequencing ends 3 residues short of the CDR3 end; the germline J gene provides the rest. J is TRBJ2-3 and V is TRBV10-3, with 7 positions matching TRBD1. The CDR3 spans 12 residues. Losses at the gene ends were 9 bases for V and 0 bases for J; bases not matched to a gene: 0. CDR1 and CDR2 (germline): ENHRY, SYGVKD. This CDR3 is CAMGQSTDTQYF. The part of the CDR3 DNA that was read is TGTGCCATGGGACAGAGCACAGATACG.

For this clone: The read falls 3 residues short of the CDR3 end, and the missing part is taken from the germline J gene. The chain links TRBV6-1 to TRBJ1-1; TRBD1 matches 9 bases. The CDR3 has 13 amino acids. CDR1 and CDR2 from the germline V gene are MNHNS and SASEGT. This chain's CDR3 is CASSEHRGRKAFF. The CDR3 bases that were read are TGTGCCAGCAGTGAACACAGGGGGCGGAAA.

This clone was seen more than once but under ten times. The read ends 3 residues shy of where the CDR3 ends; the end is completed using the germline J gene. The rearrangement joins TRBV19 to TRBJ2-1, with TRBD1 identical over 10 bases. The CDR3 sequence is 13 residues long. Germline CDR1 reads LNHDA; CDR2 reads SQIVND (reference sequence). V lost 9 bases, J lost 7 bases, and 6 bases stayed unmatched. The CDR3: CASQGQGRNEQFF. Incomplete CDR3 DNA: TGTGCCAGCCAGGGACAGGGGAGAAATGAG.

This clone was counted many times. The read finishes 3 residues shy of the CDR3 end, and the germline J gene is used to complete it. The rearrangement links TRBV7-9 to TRBJ2-3; D remains ambiguous. The CDR3 loop spans 12 amino acids. V shed 10 bases and J shed 1 base, with 9 bases lying between them. Per the germline V gene, CDR1 is SEHNR and CDR2 is FQNEAQ (reference sequence). The DNA read from the CDR3 is TGTGCCACCCCCTATGGCACAGATACG. Translation: CATPYGTDT. The full-length CDR3 reads as CATPYGTDTQYF.

Remarks on this clone: The read comes to an end 3 residues before the CDR3 does, leaving the germline J gene to fill in the end. V usage is TRBV7-2 and J usage is TRBJ1-6; TRBD1 matches at 7 bases. The CDR3 runs to 15 residues. Germline V lookup: CDR1 SGHTA, CDR2 FQGNSA. Trimming took 4 bases from V and 6 from J; bases not matched to a gene: 6. CDR3 loop: CASSSRDSTNSPLHF. The CDR3 DNA, read in part, is TGTGCCAGCAGCTCCCGGGACAGTACTAATTCACCC.

This clone was seen only a few times. The read comes to an end 3 residues before the CDR3 does, leaving the germline J gene to fill in the end. The chain carries TRBV6-2 or TRBV6-3 and TRBJ1-1; D gene unclear. The CDR3 consists of 13 residues. V was trimmed by 6 bases and J by 3 bases, leaving 11 bases between them. Germline CDR1 reads MNHEY; CDR2 reads SVGEGT. CDR3 loop: CASRAIGYTEAFF. CDR3 DNA, as far as it was read: TGTGCCAGCAGGGCCATAGGGTACACTGAA.

Concerning this clone: The read halts 3 residues ahead of the CDR3 end, with the missing end drawn from the germline J gene. V is TRBV30 and J is TRBJ2-5; TRBD1 matches 11 bases. J lost 4 bases, V lost 2 bases, and 9 bases had no gene match. The CDR3 covers 16 residues. Germline V gene data show CDR1 as GTSNPN and CDR2 as SVGIG (reference sequence). CDR3 amino acids: CAWSPRTGGGVETQYF. The sequenced part of the CDR3 DNA is TGTGCCTGGAGTCCGAGGACAGGGGGCGGGGTAGAGACC.

As to this clone: Read sequence stops 3 residues before the CDR3 end, and the germline J gene provides the missing end. The V call is TRBV18, the J call TRBJ2-7, with 8 bases lining up with TRBD1. Germline trimming cut 4 bases from V and 4 bases from J; bases unmatched to any gene: 6. Germline CDR1 is KGHSH and CDR2 is LQKENI. CDR3 length equals 14 residues. CDR3 DNA, as far as it was read: TGTGCCAGCTCACGACCGGGACAGGTTTACGAG. This gives the protein CASSRPGQVYE. The full CDR3 is CASSRPGQVYEQYF.

With regard to this clone: The read halts 3 residues ahead of the CDR3 end, with the missing end drawn from the germline J gene. The chain links TRBV7-2 to TRBJ2-3; 9 nucleotides agree with TRBD2. V lost 5 bases and J lost 2; bases outside the gene matches: 5. Germline V gene sequence: CDR1 SGHTA, CDR2 FQGNSA. The CDR3 loop spans 15 amino acids. The DNA read from the CDR3 is TGTGCCAGCAGCCAAAGCGGGGGGAACACAGATACG. Translated: CASSQSGGNTDT. The whole CDR3 region reads CASSQSGGNTDTQYF.